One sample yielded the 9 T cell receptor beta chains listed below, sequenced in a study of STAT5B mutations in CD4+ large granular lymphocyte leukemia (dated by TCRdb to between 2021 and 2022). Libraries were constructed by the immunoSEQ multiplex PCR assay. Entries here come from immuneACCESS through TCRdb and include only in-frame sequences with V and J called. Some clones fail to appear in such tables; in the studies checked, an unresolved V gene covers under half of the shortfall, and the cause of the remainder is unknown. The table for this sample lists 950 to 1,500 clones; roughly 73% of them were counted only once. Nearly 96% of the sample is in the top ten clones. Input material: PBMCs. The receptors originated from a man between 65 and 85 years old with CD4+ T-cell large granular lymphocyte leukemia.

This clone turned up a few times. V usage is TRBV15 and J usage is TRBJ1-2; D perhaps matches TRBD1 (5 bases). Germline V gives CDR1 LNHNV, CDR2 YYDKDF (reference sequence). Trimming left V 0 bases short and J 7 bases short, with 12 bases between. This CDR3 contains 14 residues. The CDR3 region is CATSREGGGAGYTF. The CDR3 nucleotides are TGTGCCACCAGCAGAGAGGGTGGTGGGGCTGGCTACACCTTC.

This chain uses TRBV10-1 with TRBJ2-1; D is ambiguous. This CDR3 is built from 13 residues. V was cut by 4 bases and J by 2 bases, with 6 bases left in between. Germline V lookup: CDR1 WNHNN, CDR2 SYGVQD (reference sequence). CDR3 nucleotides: TGCGCCAGCAGTGCTGGGGCCTACAATGAGCAGTTCTTC. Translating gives CASSAGAYNEQFF.

This CDR3 reads CASSGSQGGLWITEAFF. The CDR3 DNA is TGTGCCAGCAGCGGATCACAGGGGGGGCTGTGGATCACTGAAGCTTTCTTT. V gene TRBV14 combines with J gene TRBJ1-1, with TRBD1 identical over 8 bases. Trimming at V came to 5 bases and at J to 4 bases, leaving 15 bases not matched to a gene. CDR3 size: 17 residues. Per germline, CDR1 SGHDN and CDR2 FVKESK.

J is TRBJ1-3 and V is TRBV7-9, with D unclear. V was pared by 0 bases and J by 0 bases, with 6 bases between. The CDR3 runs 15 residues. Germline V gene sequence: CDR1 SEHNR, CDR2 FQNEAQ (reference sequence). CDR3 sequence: CASSLAQGSGNTIYF. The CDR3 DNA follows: TGTGCCAGCAGCTTAGCGCAAGGCTCTGGAAACACCATATATTTT.

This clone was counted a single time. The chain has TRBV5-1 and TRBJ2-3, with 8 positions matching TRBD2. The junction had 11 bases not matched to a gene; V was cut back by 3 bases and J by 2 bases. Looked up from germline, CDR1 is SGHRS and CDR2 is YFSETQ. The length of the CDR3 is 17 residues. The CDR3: CASSSGYRGGPTDTQYF. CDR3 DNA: TGCGCCAGCAGCTCCGGATATCGGGGGGGACCCACAGATACGCAGTATTTT. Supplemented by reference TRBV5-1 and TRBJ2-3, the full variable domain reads KAGVTQTPRYLIKTRGQQVTLSCSPISGHRSVSWYQQTPGQGLQFLFEYFSETQRNKGNFPGRFSGRQFSNSRSEMNVSTLELGDSALYLCASSSGYRGGPTDTQYFGPGTRLTVL.

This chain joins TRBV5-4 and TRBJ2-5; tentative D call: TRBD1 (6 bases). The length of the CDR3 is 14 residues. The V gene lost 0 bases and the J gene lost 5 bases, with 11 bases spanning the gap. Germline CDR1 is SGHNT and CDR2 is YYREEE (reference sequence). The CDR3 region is CASSLDRVWETQYF. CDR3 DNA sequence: TGTGCCAGCAGCTTGGACAGGGTTTGGGAGACCCAGTACTTC. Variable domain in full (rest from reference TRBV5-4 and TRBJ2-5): ETGVTQSPTHLIKTRGQQVTLRCSSQSGHNTVSWYQQALGQGPQFIFQYYREEENGRGNFPPRFSGLQFPNYSSELNVNALELDDSALYLCASSLDRVWETQYFGPGTRLLVL.

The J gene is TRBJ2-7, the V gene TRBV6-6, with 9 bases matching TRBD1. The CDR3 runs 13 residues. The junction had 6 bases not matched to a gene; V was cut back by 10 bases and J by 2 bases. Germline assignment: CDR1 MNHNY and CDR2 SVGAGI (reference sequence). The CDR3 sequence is CATTTGGTYEQYF. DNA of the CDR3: TGTGCCACTACGACAGGGGGAACCTACGAGCAGTACTTC.

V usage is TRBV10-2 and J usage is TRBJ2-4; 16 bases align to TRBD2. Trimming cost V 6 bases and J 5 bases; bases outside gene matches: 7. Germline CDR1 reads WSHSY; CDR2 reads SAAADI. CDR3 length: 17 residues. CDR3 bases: TGCGCCAGCAGCTCGGGACTAGCGGGGGGGCACGAAAACATTCAGTACTTC. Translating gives CASSSGLAGGHENIQYF.

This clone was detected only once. The CDR3 DNA follows: TGTGCCAGCAGTGAAGGGGCCCGGGGACAGCAAGAGACCCAGTACTTC. It yields the protein CASSEGARGQQETQYF. This rearrangement joins TRBV25-1 to TRBJ2-5, with 7 bases identical to TRBD1. The CDR3 loop spans 16 amino acids. Per the germline V gene, CDR1 is MGHDK and CDR2 is SYGVNS. The V gene end was trimmed by 2 bases and the J gene end by 2 bases; junction bases not matched to a gene: 8.